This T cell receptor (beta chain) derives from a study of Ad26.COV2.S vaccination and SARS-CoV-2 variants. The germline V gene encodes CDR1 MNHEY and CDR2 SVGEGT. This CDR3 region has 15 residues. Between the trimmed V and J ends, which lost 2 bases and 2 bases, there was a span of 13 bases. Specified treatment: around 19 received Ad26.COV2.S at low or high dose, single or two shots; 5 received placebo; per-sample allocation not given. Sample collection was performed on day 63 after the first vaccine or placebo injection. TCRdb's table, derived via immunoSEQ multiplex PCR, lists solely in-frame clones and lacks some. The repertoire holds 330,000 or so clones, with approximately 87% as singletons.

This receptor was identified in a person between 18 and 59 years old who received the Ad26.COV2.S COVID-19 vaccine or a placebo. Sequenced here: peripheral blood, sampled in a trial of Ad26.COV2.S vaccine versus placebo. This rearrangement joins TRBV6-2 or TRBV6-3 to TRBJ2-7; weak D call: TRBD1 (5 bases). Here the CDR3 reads CASSYGAGIAYEQYV. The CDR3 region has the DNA TGTGCCAGCAGTTACGGAGCAGGGATCGCCTACGAGCAGTACGTC.